This T cell receptor beta chain was captured by sequencing in a study of technical replicates of blood from several donors. With 0 bases removed from V and 4 bases from J, the gap between germline ends came to 14 bases. Germline values: CDR1 SGHRS, CDR2 YFSETQ. This CDR3 spans 16 amino acids. Libraries were prepared by immunoSEQ multiplex PCR; TCRdb keeps only in-frame clonotypes and omits some of them. The sample carries 74,000 or so clones, under 95% recorded once. Sequencing was carried out using T cells isolated from PBMCs. The chain has TRBV5-1 and TRBJ2-1; a possible D gene is TRBD1 (7 bases). The TCR sequence derives from a human donor in good health. Here the CDR3 reads CASSLGGTAFYNEQFF. Here the CDR3 DNA reads TGCGCCAGCAGCTTGGGCGGGACAGCTTTTTACAATGAGCAGTTCTTC.